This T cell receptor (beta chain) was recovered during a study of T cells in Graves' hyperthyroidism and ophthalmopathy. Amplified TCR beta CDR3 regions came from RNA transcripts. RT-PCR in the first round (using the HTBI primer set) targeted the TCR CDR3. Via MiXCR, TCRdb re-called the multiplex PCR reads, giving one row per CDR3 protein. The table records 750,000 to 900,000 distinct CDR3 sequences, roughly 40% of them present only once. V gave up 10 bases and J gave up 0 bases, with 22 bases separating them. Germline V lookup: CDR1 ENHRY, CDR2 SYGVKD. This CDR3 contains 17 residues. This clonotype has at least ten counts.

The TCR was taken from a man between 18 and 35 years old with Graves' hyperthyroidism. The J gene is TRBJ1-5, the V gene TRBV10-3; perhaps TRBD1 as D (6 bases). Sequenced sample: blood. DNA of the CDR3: TGTGCCAGCGGTCAAGGGGCAGGGGATTATAGCAATCAGCCCCAGCATTTT. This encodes CASGQGAGDYSNQPQHF.